This T cell receptor beta chain is drawn from a study of blood T cell repertoires in COVID-19. The overall study: Acute-phase and convalescent COVID-19 samples originated in the United States, Italy and Spain. From T cells, B-cell-depleted T cells, or PBMCs came the material, which was cDNA or gDNA.

Germline assignment: CDR1 SSHAT and CDR2 FNYEAQ (reference sequence). The CDR3 runs to 16 residues. Only one count was recorded for this clone. The junction differs from germline at one of its ends, possibly a read error. As handled by the study authors: Amplifying reference gene primers gave estimates of nucleated cell counts. TCRdb keeps only in-frame clones here, not all; method: immunoSEQ multiplex PCR. V and J calls and clone size come straight from that table; D and trimming were deduced from the DNA. The data show around 97,000 clones, approximately 89% seen once. The chain couples TRBV7-7 to TRBJ2-2; D may correspond to TRBD1 or TRBD2 (6 bases each). Sequencing was carried out using peripheral blood. The source is a woman of 80 years or more in a cohort sampled during active COVID-19. Written as DNA, the CDR3 is TGTGCTAGCAGCTTAGCGGTCCCAGGGGCGGCCGGGGAGCTGTTTTTT. Translating it yields CASSLAVPGAAGELFF.